Below are 2 T cell receptor beta chains sequenced from a single sample in a study of T cell changes during pregnancy in multiple sclerosis (dated by TCRdb to between 2018 and 2021). Library prep was done by the immunoSEQ multiplex PCR assay. TCRdb's version of the immuneACCESS table is confined to in-frame rearrangements and falls short of the full clone set. An unresolved V gene accounts for under half of the shortfall where checked; the remainder is of unknown origin. This sample has nearly 80,000 clones in its table, and around nine tenths of those were observed once. Roughly 0.22% of the sample is taken by the ten largest. The sequencing used CD4+ T cells from peripheral blood mononuclear cells, collected before pregnancy. These receptors all come from a female donor with multiple sclerosis, enrolled in a pregnancy study.

J is TRBJ2-7 and V is TRBV5-1, with TRBD1 matching 10 bases. With 3 bases clipped from V and 6 bases from J, the junction kept 12 bases outside the gene matches. Germline CDR1 SGHRS, CDR2 YFSETQ. This CDR3 comprises 16 residues. CDR3 protein: CASSYPRDRGLGEQYF. The CDR3, as DNA: TGCGCCAGCAGCTATCCCCGGGACAGGGGTTTGGGCGAGCAGTACTTC.

This chain links TRBV5-1 with TRBJ2-7; D call uncertain. The CDR3 has 14 amino acids. Germline loops: CDR1 SGHRS, CDR2 YFSETQ. Trimming took 0 bases from V and 0 from J, leaving 7 bases between them. CDR3 residues: CASSLDSTSYEQYF. The CDR3 DNA reads TGCGCCAGCAGCTTGGACAGTACCTCCTACGAGCAGTACTTC. Full variable domain (remainder filled in from reference TRBV5-1 and TRBJ2-7): KAGVTQTPRYLIKTRGQQVTLSCSPISGHRSVSWYQQTPGQGLQFLFEYFSETQRNKGNFPGRFSGRQFSNSRSEMNVSTLELGDSALYLCASSLDSTSYEQYFGPGTRLTVT.